This is a list of T cell receptor beta chains from one sample in a study of persistence of HIV-infected CD4 T cells. Only in-frame clones appear in the TCRdb table, and some are missing; sequencing was by immunoSEQ multiplex PCR. The repertoire holds about 41,000 clones, with more than 75% as singletons. Which antigens these TCRs recognize remains unknown. The sample here was CD4+ T cells sorted from PBMCs after approximately 19-hour stimulation, taken from a patient who received antiretroviral therapy. The receptors originated from an adult man with HIV who was CMV-seropositive. CDR3s include the opening cysteine and the closing phenylalanine or tryptophan. The D gene is left open where the match is weak. Rows may omit the clone size; those that give it use once, few, many or a size class.

J gene | clone size | V gene | D gene | CDR3 protein | CDR3 DNA
TRBJ1-2 | once | TRBV6-5 | . | CASSYDARARDYGYTF | TGTGCCAGCAGTTACGACGCGAGGGCCAGAGACTATGGCTACACCTTC
TRBJ2-1 | . | TRBV7-2 | . | CASSLSPQGEQFF | TGTGCCAGCAGCCTCTCTCCCCAGGGAGAGCAGTTCTTC
TRBJ1-3 | . | TRBV7-9 | TRBD1 | CASIDRGISGNTIYF | TGTGCCAGCATAGACAGGGGGATCTCTGGAAACACCATATATTTT
TRBJ2-7 | . | TRBV6-4 | . | CASRRTWEPTGGYEQYF | TGTGCCAGCAGGAGGACCTGGGAGCCAACGGGCGGGTACGAGCAGTACTTC
TRBJ1-3 | few | TRBV5-6 | . | CASPLRREHRNTIYF | TGTGCCAGCCCCCTCCGAAGGGAGCATAGAAACACCATATATTTT
TRBJ2-5 | . | TRBV30 | . | CAWGNSNQRETQYF | TGTGCCTGGGGTAACTCGAATCAGCGGGAGACCCAGTACTTC
TRBJ2-5 | . | TRBV10-1 | . | CASSDGRWETQYF | TGCGCCAGCAGCGACGGCCGTTGGGAGACCCAGTACTTC
TRBJ2-3 | . | TRBV14 | . | CASSRDSGPTDTQYF | TGTGCCAGCAGCCGAGACAGTGGTCCCACAGATACGCAGTATTTT
TRBJ1-2 | few | TRBV19 | . | CASTPVKSPYGYTF | TGTGCCAGTACCCCGGTCAAGTCTCCTTATGGCTACACCTTC
TRBJ1-1 | few | TRBV30 | TRBD1 | CACDRANTEAFF | TGTGCCTGTGACAGGGCGAACACTGAAGCTTTCTTT
TRBJ2-2 | . | TRBV5-6 | . | CASSLAGAPNTGELFF | TGTGCCAGCAGCTTGGCAGGGGCCCCGAACACCGGGGAGCTGTTTTTT
TRBJ2-3 | . | TRBV7-3 | . | CASSLLLTDTQYF | TGTGCCAGCAGCTTACTCCTCACAGATACGCAGTATTTT
TRBJ2-2 | . | TRBV19 | . | CASTGSGLTGELFF | TGTGCCAGTACCGGGTCGGGGTTGACCGGGGAGCTGTTTTTT
TRBJ2-5 | . | TRBV7-2 | . | CASSLPPDRGTQYF | TGTGCCAGCAGCTTACCCCCAGATCGGGGGACCCAGTACTTC
TRBJ1-6 | . | TRBV9 | . | CASSARDPDSPLHF | TGTGCCAGCAGCGCGAGGGACCCTGATTCACCCCTCCACTTT
TRBJ2-3 | . | TRBV6-1 | TRBD1 | CASSDTGETDTQYF | TGTGCCAGCAGTGACACAGGGGAGACAGATACGCAGTATTTT
TRBJ1-2 | . | TRBV12-3/TRBV12-4 | . | CASSPGTVGYTF | TGTGCCAGCAGTCCAGGGACGGTAGGCTACACCTTC
TRBJ2-2 | . | TRBV20-1 | . | CSARDFRELFF | TGCAGTGCTAGAGATTTCCGGGAGCTGTTTTTT
TRBJ1-1 | . | TRBV6-5 | . | CASTITGSVYTEAFF | TGTGCCAGCACCATTACAGGGTCCGTGTACACTGAAGCTTTCTTT
TRBJ2-2 | . | TRBV5-4 | TRBD1 | CASSPPGQGIGELFF | TGTGCCAGCAGCCCTCCGGGACAGGGAATCGGGGAGCTGTTTTTT
TRBJ1-1 | . | TRBV5-6 | . | CASSVTTVTEAFF | TGTGCCAGCAGCGTAACGACCGTTACTGAAGCTTTCTTT
TRBJ1-1 | . | TRBV10-2 | TRBD1 | CASSVSGTANTEAFF | TGCGCCAGCAGTGTCTCCGGGACAGCTAACACTGAAGCTTTCTTT
TRBJ1-1 | . | TRBV3-1/TRBV3-2 | . | CASSLPGRTEAFF | TGTGCCAGCAGCCTTCCAGGGCGAACTGAAGCTTTCTTT
TRBJ1-2 | . | TRBV2 | . | CASSRTEANYGYTF | TGTGCCAGCAGTAGGACGGAAGCTAACTATGGCTACACCTTC
TRBJ2-2 | few | TRBV7-7 | TRBD2 | CASSLGTSGRSRAGELFF | TGTGCCAGCAGCTTAGGTACTAGCGGGAGGAGCCGGGCCGGGGAGCTGTTTTTT
TRBJ1-1 | medium-sized | TRBV6-5 | . | CASSYRRQHKAFF | TGTGCCAGCAGTTACCGGCGCCAGCATAAAGCTTTCTTT
TRBJ2-7 | . | TRBV3-1/TRBV3-2 | . | CASSSRSYEQYF | TGTGCCAGCAGCTCCCGCTCCTACGAGCAGTACTTC
TRBJ1-4 | . | TRBV27 | TRBD1 | CASSLSIPGGAEKLFF | TGTGCCAGCAGTTTATCGATCCCAGGGGGCGCGGAAAAACTGTTTTTT
TRBJ1-6 | . | TRBV27 | . | CASSLSPRSSYNSPLHF | TGTGCCAGCAGTTTATCACCCAGGAGCTCCTATAATTCACCCCTCCACTTT
TRBJ2-7 | . | TRBV11-3 | . | CASSLGDRTYEQYF | TGTGCCAGCAGCTTAGGCGACAGAACCTACGAGCAGTACTTC
TRBJ1-1 | . | TRBV29-1 | TRBD1 | CSGGAVGTATEAFF | TGCAGCGGTGGGGCTGTAGGGACAGCCACTGAAGCTTTCTTT
TRBJ1-1 | . | TRBV5-1 | . | CASRSGWNTEAFF | TGCGCCAGCAGGTCAGGGTGGAACACTGAAGCTTTCTTT
TRBJ1-5 | few | TRBV12-3/TRBV12-4 | . | CASSLTGYQPQHF | TGTGCCAGCAGTTTAACAGGGTATCAGCCCCAGCATTTT
TRBJ2-7 | . | TRBV10-2 | . | CASSELRAANEQYF | TGCGCCAGCAGTGAGTTGAGAGCGGCGAACGAGCAGTACTTC
TRBJ1-6 | . | TRBV18 | TRBD1 | CASSPERQGLPLHF | TGTGCCAGCTCACCGGAGAGACAGGGCCTGCCCCTCCACTTT
TRBJ2-6 | . | TRBV6-2/TRBV6-3 | TRBD1 | CASSYSRTGGSGANVLTF | TGTGCCAGCAGTTACTCCCGAACAGGGGGATCTGGGGCCAACGTCCTGACTTTC
TRBJ1-5 | few | TRBV10-2 | . | CASSDRGRSNQPQHF | TGCGCCAGCAGTGACCGGGGGAGAAGCAATCAGCCCCAGCATTTT
TRBJ1-5 | . | TRBV27 | . | CASSFSPQTGQPQHF | TGTGCCAGCAGTTTTAGCCCCCAAACTGGTCAGCCCCAGCATTTT
TRBJ1-5 | . | TRBV10-3 | . | CAISDTGGGGVNQPQHF | TGTGCCATCAGCGACACCGGGGGGGGTGGGGTCAATCAGCCCCAGCATTTT
TRBJ1-1 | . | TRBV5-6 | . | CASSLFSTSNTEAFF | TGTGCCAGCAGCTTGTTCAGTACATCGAACACTGAAGCTTTCTTT
TRBJ2-7 | few | TRBV19 | TRBD1 | CASSIDLTGGEQYF | TGTGCCAGTAGTATAGATCTGACAGGGGGCGAGCAGTACTTC
TRBJ1-5 | . | TRBV2 | . | CASSARRGNQPQHF | TGTGCCAGCAGCGCCCGACGGGGGAATCAGCCCCAGCATTTT
TRBJ1-5 | . | TRBV9 | . | CASSVTASNQPQHF | TGTGCCAGCAGCGTAACGGCGAGCAATCAGCCCCAGCATTTT
TRBJ1-5 | . | TRBV5-8 | . | CASSPVGRRRDQPQHF | TGTGCCAGCAGCCCCGTTGGACGACGTAGGGATCAGCCCCAGCATTTT
TRBJ1-2 | . | TRBV5-6 | TRBD1 | CASSFNRGYYGYTF | TGTGCCAGCAGCTTCAACAGGGGCTACTATGGCTACACCTTC
TRBJ2-3 | . | TRBV5-1 | TRBD2 | CASSWGTSGDRTDTQYF | TGCGCCAGCAGCTGGGGGACTAGCGGGGACCGCACAGATACGCAGTATTTT
TRBJ2-4 | . | TRBV3-1/TRBV3-2 | TRBD1 | CASSQDPGQGNIQYF | TGTGCCAGCAGCCAAGACCCCGGACAGGGAAACATTCAGTACTTC
TRBJ2-5 | once | TRBV6-5 | TRBD1 | CASSPGQGRLETQYF | TGTGCCAGCAGCCCGGGACAGGGGAGGTTAGAGACCCAGTACTTC
TRBJ1-2 | . | TRBV18 | . | CASSPDSARGGYTF | TGTGCCAGCTCACCAGACTCCGCCAGGGGTGGCTACACCTTC
TRBJ1-3 | . | TRBV5-1 | TRBD1 | CASSRQGGDTIYF | TGCGCCAGCAGTCGACAGGGTGGGGACACCATATATTTT
TRBJ2-6 | few | TRBV5-1 | . | CASSLGYKGSSSGANVLTF | TGCGCCAGCAGCTTGGGATATAAGGGGAGTAGCTCTGGGGCCAACGTCCTGACTTTC
TRBJ2-3 | . | TRBV5-6 | . | CASSRRPSRDTQYF | TGTGCCAGCAGCCGGAGGCCCTCACGGGATACGCAGTATTTT
TRBJ1-3 | . | TRBV7-2 | . | CASSLVTGAGGGNTIYF | TGTGCCAGCAGCTTAGTGACGGGGGCCGGGGGCGGAAACACCATATATTTT
TRBJ1-4 | . | TRBV29-1 | . | CSVARQDATNEKLFF | TGCAGCGTTGCACGCCAGGATGCAACTAATGAAAAACTGTTTTTT
TRBJ1-5 | . | TRBV4-2 | TRBD1 | CASSRGQGGDSNQPQHF | TGTGCCAGCAGCCGGGGACAGGGTGGGGATAGCAATCAGCCCCAGCATTTT
TRBJ2-7 | . | TRBV7-2 | TRBD2 | CASSLMGREGKGEQYF | TGTGCCAGCAGCTTAATGGGGCGGGAGGGCAAAGGCGAGCAGTACTTC
TRBJ2-7 | . | TRBV27 | . | CASSLIWGSYEQYF | TGTGCCAGCAGTCTCATTTGGGGTTCTTACGAGCAGTACTTC
TRBJ2-3 | . | TRBV7-2 | TRBD2 | CASSLRGPSGTTDTQYF | TGTGCCAGCAGCTTAAGGGGGCCTAGCGGGACAACAGATACGCAGTATTTT
TRBJ2-2 | few | TRBV7-9 | . | CASARTRTVNTGELFF | TGTGCCAGCGCCCGAACCCGGACAGTGAACACCGGGGAGCTGTTTTTT
TRBJ1-4 | . | TRBV5-1 | . | CASSLRSTNEKLFF | TGCGCCAGCAGCTTGCGTTCAACTAATGAAAAACTGTTTTTT